The T cell receptor (beta chain) described here comes from a study of CD8+ T cells in alopecia areata. Treatment denoted: oral pan-JAK inhibitor, 5-10 mg twice daily. CDR3 length: 16 residues. The ends lost 5 bases at V and 7 bases at J; junction bases unmatched: 9. Germline V CDR1 and CDR2: LGHNA, YSLEER. RNA was isolated and reverse transcribed to cDNA, the sequencing template. This table comes from immunoSEQ multiplex PCR, and its TCRdb copy is limited to in-frame clones, with some not included. This sample yields fewer than 250,000 clones, of which 40% to 55% are seen a single time; over 2.5% belongs to the top ten.

This chain joins TRBV4-3 and TRBJ2-1, with 12 positions matching TRBD2. The sequence was obtained from a human donor with alopecia areata. The material sequenced was CD4+ T cells sorted from blood, taken around week 36, from a patient treated with tofacitinib. This CDR3 is CASSKRLAGVQNEQFF. The CDR3 coding sequence is TGCGCCAGCAGCAAACGACTAGCGGGAGTCCAAAATGAGCAGTTCTTC.